This is a list of T cell receptor beta chains from one sample in a study of blood T cell repertoires in COVID-19. Profiling relied on immunoSEQ multiplex PCR, and the TCRdb table lists in-frame clones only, not all of them. The table records about 270,000 clones, roughly 85% of them present only once. The sequenced sample consisted of PBMCs or T cells enriched from blood (not recorded which). The receptors derive from a woman between 50 and 59 years old with acute COVID-19. Both conserved end residues are part of each CDR3. Fields, in order: J gene, clone size, V gene, D gene, CDR3 DNA, CDR3 protein. A D gene is named only where the DNA matches it firmly. Clone size is not always given. Where it is, it says once, few, many or a class for expanded clones.

TRBJ2-7	.	TRBV5-1	.	TGCGCCAGCAGCTTGTTGGGGGGAAAGGACCTCGAGCAGTACTTC	CASSLLGGKDLEQYF
TRBJ2-2	few	TRBV6-2/TRBV6-3	.	TGTGCCAGCAGTTACTCGGGCAGTCTGACCGGGGAGCTGTTTTTT	CASSYSGSLTGELFF
TRBJ2-4	.	TRBV19	.	TGTGCCAGTAGCCCGGGGGTCCTGGGCAAAAACATTCAGTACTTC	CASSPGVLGKNIQYF
TRBJ1-1	.	TRBV14	TRBD1	TGTGCCAGCAGCCAACAACGGACAGGGGGTACTGAAGCTTTCTTT	CASSQQRTGGTEAFF
TRBJ1-6	.	TRBV30	.	TGTGCCTGGAACCGGAACCGGGCACCCCTCCACTTT	CAWNRNRAPLHF
TRBJ2-5	.	TRBV5-1	.	TGCGCCAGCAGCCCTGGACAGCAAGAGACCCAGTACTTC	CASSPGQQETQYF
TRBJ1-2	.	TRBV3-1/TRBV3-2	TRBD1	TGTGCCAGCAGCGAAAGAGGGACAGGGGGGAGCTATGGCTACACCTTC	CASSERGTGGSYGYTF
TRBJ2-5	.	TRBV5-5	TRBD1	TGTGCCAGCAGCGGAACAGGGGGCTGGGAGACCCAGTACTTC	CASSGTGGWETQYF
TRBJ1-4	few	TRBV19	.	TGTGCCAGTCTCTACCCGGGGAGTGAAAAACTGTTTTTT	CASLYPGSEKLFF
TRBJ2-5	.	TRBV3-1/TRBV3-2	TRBD1	TGTGCCAGCAGCCAAGATCGACAGGGGGCTACTAACCAAGAGACCCAGTACTTC	CASSQDRQGATNQETQYF
TRBJ1-5	.	TRBV2	.	TGTGCCAGCCGAGCGGGGAGGGACCAGCCCCAGCATTTT	CASRAGRDQPQHF
TRBJ1-6	.	TRBV27	TRBD1	TGTGCCAGCAGTCCGGGACAGAATTCACCCCTCCACTTT	CASSPGQNSPLHF
TRBJ1-1	few	TRBV16	TRBD1	TGTGCCAGCAGCCAATCACAGGGGCCGGGGGCTGAAGCTTTCTTT	CASSQSQGPGAEAFF
TRBJ2-1	.	TRBV19	TRBD2	TGTGCCAGTAGTACAGGGAGGGTCAATGAGCAGTTCTTC	CASSTGRVNEQFF
TRBJ2-7	few	TRBV11-3	TRBD1	TGTGCCAGCAGCAAGGGACAGGGGTCCTACGAGCAGTACTTC	CASSKGQGSYEQYF
TRBJ1-6	.	TRBV9	TRBD1	TGTGCCAGCAGCGTTACAGGGGAAAATTCACCCCTCCACTTT	CASSVTGENSPLHF
TRBJ1-2	.	TRBV9	TRBD1	TGTGCCAGCAGCGTGACGACAGGGGACTATGGCTACACCTTC	CASSVTTGDYGYTF
TRBJ1-1	.	TRBV7-9	.	TGTGCCAGCACCGGCAGGGGATCTGGCCCTGAAGCTTTCTTT	CASTGRGSGPEAFF
TRBJ1-1	.	TRBV10-3	TRBD1	TGTGCCATCAGATCAGAAGGGGGCGTAATGAACACTGAAGCTTTCTTT	CAIRSEGGVMNTEAFF
TRBJ2-7	few	TRBV9	.	TGTGCCAGCAGCGTAGGGGTAGCGGCAACCTACGAGCAGTACTTC	CASSVGVAATYEQYF
TRBJ2-2	once	TRBV6-5	TRBD1	TGTGCCAGCAGAAAACCGGGACAGGGAATCGGGGAGCTGTTTTTT	CASRKPGQGIGELFF
TRBJ2-7	.	TRBV6-5	TRBD2	TGTGCCAGCAGTCCAAGCGGGGGCAGGAAGTACTTC	CASSPSGGRKYF
TRBJ2-7	.	TRBV7-9	.	TGTGCCAGCAGCCCAGGGGTGAGGGAGCAGTACTTC	CASSPGVREQYF
TRBJ2-7	.	TRBV5-6	TRBD1	TGTGCCAGCAGCTTATTAGGGACAGGGGCCCACGAGCAGTACTTC	CASSLLGTGAHEQYF
TRBJ2-7	.	TRBV2	.	TGTGCCAGCAGTGAAAATAACCCTAGCTACGAGCAGTACTTC	CASSENNPSYEQYF
TRBJ1-2	.	TRBV27	TRBD1	TGTGCCAGCAGTTCACCGGGACAGGGACAATCTGGCTACACCTTC	CASSSPGQGQSGYTF
TRBJ2-1	.	TRBV19	.	TGTGCCAGTAGTCTTCGGGTAAATGAGCAGTTCTTC	CASSLRVNEQFF
TRBJ2-3	.	TRBV7-9	TRBD2	TGTGCCAGCAGCTTACGACTTGGCGGGGGGGTTAATGCGCAGTATTTT	CASSLRLGGGVNAQYF
TRBJ1-1	.	TRBV18	TRBD1	TGTGCCAGCTCACCGAGGGGGCAAACTGAAGCTTTCTTT	CASSPRGQTEAFF
TRBJ2-2	.	TRBV5-1	.	TGCGCCAGCAGCTCCCCCTTAACAGGGGGGGACACCGGGGAGCTGTTTTTT	CASSSPLTGGDTGELFF
TRBJ1-5	.	TRBV6-5	TRBD1	TGTGCCAGCAGTTACGCCACAGGGGAGGATCAGCCCCAGCATTTT	CASSYATGEDQPQHF
TRBJ1-1	once	TRBV6-5	.	TGTGCCAGCAGTTACGGATATCCCCCGCGGGACACTGAAGCTTTCTTT	CASSYGYPPRDTEAFF
TRBJ2-4	.	TRBV30	.	TGTGCCTGGAGCCCCTCTCGGGGAGCCAAAAACATTCAGTACTTC	CAWSPSRGAKNIQYF
TRBJ1-3	.	TRBV30	TRBD1	TGTGCCTGGAGTACAGGGGCGACCTCTGGAAACACCATATATTTT	CAWSTGATSGNTIYF
TRBJ2-1	.	TRBV5-4	TRBD1	TGTGCCAGCAGCTTGGCCACAGGGGGTGAGCAGTTCTTC	CASSLATGGEQFF
TRBJ1-1	.	TRBV15	TRBD1	TGTGCCACCAGCAGAGATGGGGGACAGGGAGCTTTCTTT	CATSRDGGQGAFF
TRBJ1-2	once	TRBV9	.	TGTGCCAGCAGCGCCGCGGGACGGGGGGCGAATGGCTACACCTTC	CASSAAGRGANGYTF
TRBJ1-2	.	TRBV18	.	TGTGCCAGCTCACCACTTACTGGACGGGATTATGGCTACACCTTC	CASSPLTGRDYGYTF
TRBJ2-7	.	TRBV3-1/TRBV3-2	TRBD2	TGTGCCAGCAGCCAATCTAGCGGGGGGGCAATAAACGAGCAGTACTTC	CASSQSSGGAINEQYF
TRBJ1-2	.	TRBV12-5	.	TGTGCTAGTGGTAAACCGGCGCAGGATGGCTACACCTTC	CASGKPAQDGYTF
TRBJ1-5	.	TRBV14	.	TGTGCCAGCAGCCAGGTCCGTACGGGGCCCCAGCATTTT	CASSQVRTGPQHF
TRBJ1-2	.	TRBV6-1	.	TGTGCCAGCAGTGAAGGCTCGTATAGACAGCCCTATGGCTACACCTTC	CASSEGSYRQPYGYTF
TRBJ1-2	once	TRBV11-2	TRBD1	TGTGCCAGCAGCTTATCTGTGACAGGGATGGGCTACACCTTC	CASSLSVTGMGYTF
TRBJ1-5	.	TRBV9	.	TGTGCCAGCAGCTCCGGTTTACAGCCCCAGCATTTT	CASSSGLQPQHF
TRBJ1-5	.	TRBV6-1	.	TGTGCCAGCAGTGATAGAACAGTAAAAGGTCAGCCCCAGCATTTT	CASSDRTVKGQPQHF
TRBJ1-4	.	TRBV7-2	TRBD1	TGTGCCAGCAGCACAGACAGGGGTGGTGAAAAACTGTTTTTT	CASSTDRGGEKLFF
TRBJ2-2	.	TRBV7-8	.	TGTGCCAGCAGTTCACGCCGGGGAGGCACCGGGGAGCTGTTTTTT	CASSSRRGGTGELFF
TRBJ2-1	.	TRBV3-1/TRBV3-2	TRBD2	TGTGCCAGCAGCGCCCGCGGGGGGGAATACAATGAGCAGTTCTTC	CASSARGGEYNEQFF
TRBJ2-1	.	TRBV18	.	TGTGCCAGCTCACCATCGGGAGATACCTACAATGAGCAGTTCTTC	CASSPSGDTYNEQFF
TRBJ1-1	once	TRBV7-3	.	TGTGCCAGCAGCCGACGGGAAGGGGCTTTCTTT	CASSRREGAFF
TRBJ2-7	.	TRBV27	TRBD1	TGTGCCAGCACCAGCAGGGGGTCAACCTACGAGCAGTACTTC	CASTSRGSTYEQYF
TRBJ2-1	.	TRBV19	TRBD2	TGTGCCAGTAGTATAGACCCTAGCGGGGCCATATCAGAGCAGTTCTTC	CASSIDPSGAISEQFF
TRBJ2-1	.	TRBV18	TRBD1	TGTGCCAGCTCGGACAGGGGTGGGGTGAATGAGCAGTTCTTC	CASSDRGGVNEQFF
TRBJ1-6	once	TRBV4-3	.	TGCGCCAGCAGCCAAGGGTTCGGGGATCCAAGGTGGAATTCACCCCTCCACTTT	CASSQGFGDPRWNSPLHF
TRBJ2-7	.	TRBV27	TRBD2	TGTGCCAGCAGTTTTTGGTCGGGGGGGCGCGACGAGCAGTACTTC	CASSFWSGGRDEQYF
TRBJ1-2	once	TRBV5-4	TRBD1	TGTGCCAGCAGACCTGGGACAGGTGGCTACACCTTC	CASRPGTGGYTF
TRBJ1-3	once	TRBV4-1	.	TGCGCCAGCAGCCAAGCCCCAACCAGCTCTGGAAACACCATATATTTT	CASSQAPTSSGNTIYF